These 23 T cell receptor beta chains originate from one sample sequenced in a study of T cell changes during pregnancy in multiple sclerosis. Libraries were prepared by immunoSEQ multiplex PCR; TCRdb keeps only in-frame clonotypes and omits some of them. The sample has around 30,000 clones; 93% are singletons. Sequenced material: CD4+ T cells from peripheral blood mononuclear cells, taken after pregnancy. The receptors were gathered from a female donor with multiple sclerosis, enrolled in a pregnancy study.

This chain uses TRBV18 with TRBJ2-5; possible D gene TRBD1, 5 bases. The CDR3 is 14 amino acids. V lost 4 bases and J lost 1, with 10 bases in between. Germline assignment: CDR1 KGHSH and CDR2 LQKENI. The CDR3 protein is CASSQTVSQETQYF. The CDR3 bases are TGTGCCAGCTCACAGACAGTCTCCCAAGAGACCCAGTACTTC.

CDR3 sequence (DNA): TGTGCCAGCAGTGGACTGACGGAGCAGTTCTTC. Translating gives CASSGLTEQFF. The V and J genes are TRBV2 and TRBJ2-1; D not certain. This CDR3 contains 11 residues. CDR1 and CDR2 from the germline V gene are SNHLY and FYNNEI. V was clipped by 4 bases and J by 10 bases, with 8 bases between them.

The chain carries TRBV19 and TRBJ1-4; 9 nucleotides match TRBD1. CDR3 length: 16 residues. Germline CDR1 and CDR2: LNHDA and SQIVND (reference sequence). Germline trimming cut 5 bases from V and 1 base from J; bases unmatched to any gene: 5. The CDR3 sequence: CASSAGQGVTNEKLFF. CDR3 DNA sequence: TGTGCCAGTAGTGCGGGACAGGGAGTAACTAATGAAAAACTGTTTTTT.

This rearrangement joins TRBV11-3 to TRBJ2-1, with 9 positions matching TRBD2. Germline CDR1 is SGHNT and CDR2 is YENEEA. After removal of 1 base from V and 4 bases from J, the junction contained 2 bases not matched to a gene. The CDR3 is made up of 15 amino acids. The DNA of the CDR3 is TGTGCCAGCAGCTTAGGTCTAGCGGGGTACAATGAGCAGTTCTTC. Protein sequence: CASSLGLAGYNEQFF.

The chain is built from TRBV18 and TRBJ2-6; 9 nucleotides line up with TRBD1. The J segment lost 2 bases and the V segment lost 6 bases, leaving 8 bases of the junction unmatched. This CDR3 region has 17 residues. Germline-derived CDR1 and CDR2 are KGHSH and LQKENI. The CDR3 DNA follows: TGTGCCAGCTCGCCGGGACAGGGTTCCCCTGGGGCCAACGTCCTGACTTTC. It yields the protein CASSPGQGSPGANVLTF.

The chain joins TRBV6-6 to TRBJ2-3, with D maybe TRBD2 (5 bases). The CDR3 runs 9 residues. Germline V gene sequence: CDR1 MNHNY, CDR2 SVGAGI (reference sequence). The CDR3 loop is CAAGDTQYF. CDR3 sequence (DNA): TGTGCTGCGGGAGATACGCAGTATTTT.

The chain uses TRBV4-2 and TRBJ1-2, with no clear D. Germline loops: CDR1 LGHNA, CDR2 YNFKEQ. The V gene lost 1 base and the J gene lost 4 bases, with 10 bases spanning the gap. This CDR3 is 14 amino acids long. The DNA for the CDR3 is TGTGCCAGCAGCCAAGGAGGCGGGCTCTATGGCTACACCTTC. It specifies CASSQGGGLYGYTF.

The chain has TRBV7-9 and TRBJ2-7; possible D gene TRBD1, 6 bases. The V gene's germline CDR1 is SEHNR and CDR2 FQNEAQ (reference sequence). This CDR3 has 15 residues. V lost 3 bases and J 5 bases, leaving 17 bases between the germline ends. The CDR3 nucleotides read TGTGCCAGCAGCTTCCACCGGGACAACCCACACGAGCAGTACTTC. It yields the protein CASSFHRDNPHEQYF.

The CDR3 protein is CASSNDLPGLLTLRELFF. The CDR3 DNA follows: TGTGCCAGTAGTAACGATTTACCGGGACTGCTGACGCTAAGGGAGCTGTTTTTT. The J gene is TRBJ2-2, the V gene TRBV19, with D tentatively TRBD2 (6 bases). The CDR3 length is 18 residues. Germline CDR1 LNHDA, CDR2 SQIVND (reference sequence). Trimming took off 4 bases at V and 9 bases at J, with 27 bases between the two ends.

The rearrangement links TRBV5-8 to TRBJ2-3, with a possible D match to TRBD1 (6 bases). V shed 0 bases and J shed 0 bases, with 14 bases lying between them. Germline loops: CDR1 SGHTS, CDR2 YDEGEE. There are 17 residues in the CDR3. The CDR3, as DNA: TGTGCCAGCAGCTTGGGATCTCAGGGGATCAGCACAGATACGCAGTATTTT. Translated: CASSLGSQGISTDTQYF.

The chain is built from TRBV28 and TRBJ1-6; 7 bases are shared with TRBD1. In germline, CDR1 is MDHEN, CDR2 SYDVKM. J lost 12 bases, V lost 6 bases, and 8 bases had no gene match. This CDR3 has 13 residues. CDR3 in amino acids: CASSRQGWGPLHF. The CDR3 bases are TGTGCCAGCAGCCGACAGGGTTGGGGACCCCTCCACTTT. Full variable domain (outside the CDR3, taken from reference TRBV28 and TRBJ1-6): DVKVTQSSRYLVKRTGEKVFLECVQDMDHENMFWYRQDPGLGLRLIYFSYDVKMKEKGDIPEGYSVSREKKERFSLILESASTNQTSMYLCASSRQGWGPLHFGNGTRLTVT.

This CDR3 reads CASSPGLAGGGEQFF. The CDR3 DNA is TGTGCCAGCAGCCCAGGACTAGCGGGAGGGGGTGAGCAGTTCTTC. The chain carries TRBV9 and TRBJ2-1; 15 nucleotides line up with TRBD2. The CDR3 spans 15 residues. V was pared by 4 bases and J by 9 bases, with 5 bases of the junction left unmatched. The germline gives CDR1 SGDLS, CDR2 YYNGEE.

This chain joins TRBV6-5 and TRBJ2-1, with TRBD1 as a possible D gene (5 bases). The germline gives CDR1 MNHEY, CDR2 SVGAGI. Trimming cost V 2 bases and J 7 bases, with 18 bases left between them. The CDR3 totals 16 residues. The CDR3 bases are TGTGCCAGCAGTTACAATGCGGCAGGGATTAGGAATGAGCAGTTCTTC. Residues: CASSYNAAGIRNEQFF.

V gene TRBV6-1 combines with J gene TRBJ2-1; 8 nucleotides match TRBD2. The CDR3 is 15 residues long. The trim removed 7 bases at V and 7 bases at J, leaving 12 bases unmatched. CDR1 and CDR2 from the germline V gene are MNHNS and SASEGT. The CDR3 here is CASTPVREVLNEQFF. CDR3 coding DNA: TGTGCCAGCACCCCGGTGCGGGAGGTCCTTAATGAGCAGTTCTTC.

The chain has TRBV7-2 and TRBJ1-2; 9 bases fit TRBD1. The CDR3 spans 16 residues. Looked up from germline, CDR1 is SGHTA and CDR2 is FQGNSA. J lost 5 bases, V lost 1 base, and 8 bases had no gene match. DNA for the CDR3: TGTGCCAGCAGCTTAGGGGGGGACAGGGCGATTTATGGCTACACCTTC. Translating gives CASSLGGDRAIYGYTF.

The chain carries TRBV30 and TRBJ2-7, with D possibly TRBD1 on 5 matching bases. The length of the CDR3 is 14 residues. Germline CDR1 is GTSNPN and CDR2 is SVGIG (reference sequence). V dropped 0 bases and J dropped 1 base, with 10 bases sitting between them. The CDR3 nucleotides are TGTGCCTGGAGTGTGATCCAGGGTTCCTACGAGCAGTACTTC. It encodes CAWSVIQGSYEQYF.

This clone qualifies as medium-sized. The rearrangement links TRBV5-1 to TRBJ1-2; D remains unclear. CDR1 is SGHRS, CDR2 YFSETQ, per germline. This CDR3 region has 15 residues. The germline V and J ends were trimmed by 1 base and 3 bases, with 13 bases remaining between them. CDR3 nucleotide sequence: TGCGCCAGCAGCTTGATTACCGCACAACACTATGGCTACACCTTC. Protein sequence: CASSLITAQHYGYTF. Drawing the rest from reference TRBV5-1 and TRBJ1-2, the complete variable domain is KAGVTQTPRYLIKTRGQQVTLSCSPISGHRSVSWYQQTPGQGLQFLFEYFSETQRNKGNFPGRFSGRQFSNSRSEMNVSTLELGDSALYLCASSLITAQHYGYTFGSGTRLTVV.

The CDR3 loop reads CASSIKTGANYGYTF. The DNA for the CDR3 is TGTGCCAGTAGTATCAAGACAGGAGCTAACTATGGCTACACCTTC. The genes are TRBV19 and TRBJ1-2, with D perhaps TRBD1 (6 bases). From germline, CDR1 is LNHDA and CDR2 SQIVND (reference sequence). The germline V and J ends were trimmed by 3 bases and 0 bases, with 11 bases remaining between them. There are 15 residues in the CDR3.

The chain combines TRBV6-5 with TRBJ1-5, with 7 bases fitting TRBD1. CDR3 length equals 15 residues. Germline CDR1 MNHEY, CDR2 SVGAGI. The V gene end was trimmed by 2 bases and the J gene end by 3 bases; junction bases not matched to a gene: 4. The CDR3 DNA reads TGTGCCAGCAGTTACACAGGGGATTACAATCAGCCCCAGCATTTT. Translated: CASSYTGDYNQPQHF.

The rearrangement joins TRBV25-1 to TRBJ1-2, with unresolved D. The CDR3 runs 13 residues. CDR1 and CDR2 (germline): MGHDK, SYGVNS. Trimming left V 3 bases short and J 4 bases short, with 9 bases between. The CDR3 region has the DNA TGTGCCAGCAGTGATGCCAGAAGCTATGGCTACACCTTC. Translated: CASSDARSYGYTF.

The chain combines TRBV18 with TRBJ1-1; D gene uncertain. The ends were cut back, 7 bases at V and 4 bases at J, with 10 bases in the middle. Germline assignment: CDR1 KGHSH and CDR2 LQKENI. This CDR3 comprises 12 residues. CDR3: CASLLLGTEAFF. The CDR3 region has the DNA TGTGCCAGCTTACTATTGGGCACTGAAGCTTTCTTT.

This chain uses TRBV4-2 with TRBJ2-7; D gene uncertain. This CDR3 contains 15 residues. V lost 0 bases and J 1 base, leaving 10 bases between the germline ends. Per the germline V gene, CDR1 is LGHNA and CDR2 is YNFKEQ. Here the CDR3 DNA reads TGTGCCAGCAGCCAAGATGGGCAGCTATCCTACGAGCAGTACTTC. Protein: CASSQDGQLSYEQYF.

The count of this clone is one. This sequence joins TRBV19 and TRBJ2-7, with 7 bases that match TRBD1. V trimming: 2 bases; J trimming: 2 bases; junction bases outside the gene matches: 9. The V gene's germline CDR1 is LNHDA and CDR2 SQIVND (reference sequence). The CDR3 has 16 amino acids. The CDR3 nucleotides are TGTGCCAGTAGTATATGGGAAACAGGGGCGACCTACGAGCAGTACTTC. It is translated as CASSIWETGATYEQYF. Filled out from reference TRBV19 and TRBJ2-7, the complete variable domain reads DGGITQSPKYLFRKEGQNVTLSCEQNLNHDAMYWYRQDPGQGLRLIYYSQIVNDFQKGDIAEGYSVSREKKESFPLTVTSAQKNPTAFYLCASSIWETGATYEQYFGPGTRLTVT.